The 27 T cell receptor beta chains below come from one sample, sequenced in a study of blood T cell repertoires in COVID-19. TCRdb's table, derived via immunoSEQ multiplex PCR, lists solely in-frame clones and lacks some. Counted here are approximately 82,000 clones, 85% to 95% occurring once; the ten biggest clones make up about 6.6%. Sequenced: peripheral blood. These receptors originate from a woman between 55 and 75 years old with active COVID-19.

A few counts support this clone. This chain joins TRBV6-1 and TRBJ2-5; possibly TRBD2 for D (6 bases). CDR1 and CDR2 from the germline V gene are MNHNS and SASEGT. With 3 bases removed from V and 4 bases from J, the gap between germline ends came to 15 bases. The CDR3 runs 15 residues. This chain's CDR3 is CASSEVSGYGETQYF. DNA for the CDR3: TGTGCCAGCAGTGAGGTGAGCGGGTATGGAGAGACCCAGTACTTC.

This sequence joins TRBV11-3 and TRBJ2-7; 8 bases map to TRBD2. CDR1 SGHNT and CDR2 YENEEA come from the germline V gene. There are 15 residues in the CDR3. Germline trimming cut 4 bases from V and 3 bases from J; bases unmatched to any gene: 8. The CDR3 DNA reads as TGTGCCAGCAGCTCGGGGGTAGCGGGGAGCTACGAGCAGTACTTC. Amino acids: CASSSGVAGSYEQYF.

The J gene is TRBJ1-2, the V gene TRBV29-1, with D uncertain. Germline V CDR1 and CDR2: SQVTM, ANQGSEA. The CDR3 length is 15 residues. Between the trimmed V and J ends, which lost 6 bases and 3 bases, there was a span of 20 bases. The CDR3 DNA follows: TGCAGCGTAAGCGTTCTATCACCACCGTACTATGGCTACACCTTC. It translates to CSVSVLSPPYYGYTF.

The rearrangement uses TRBV5-5 and TRBJ2-5; 7 bases are a match to TRBD2. After removal of 4 bases from V and 7 bases from J, the junction contained 7 bases not matched to a gene. The CDR3 runs 13 residues. Germline lookup yields CDR1 SGHKS and CDR2 YYEKEE (reference sequence). CDR3 nucleotides: TGTGCCAGCAGCCTAGGGACTAAAGGGACCCAGTACTTC. Its protein product is CASSLGTKGTQYF. The full variable domain, with the rest looked up from reference TRBV5-5 and TRBJ2-5, is DAGVTQSPTHLIKTRGQQVTLRCSPISGHKSVSWYQQVLGQGPQFIFQYYEKEERGRGNFPDRFSARQFPNYSSELNVNALLLGDSALYLCASSLGTKGTQYFGPGTRLLVL.

The chain couples TRBV19 to TRBJ1-3, with 8 bases that match TRBD1. The CDR3 length is 14 residues. The J segment lost 4 bases and the V segment lost 5 bases, leaving 4 bases of the junction unmatched. The germline V gene encodes CDR1 LNHDA and CDR2 SQIVND (reference sequence). This chain's CDR3 is CASSVQGGGNTIYF. CDR3 in DNA: TGTGCCAGTAGTGTACAGGGGGGCGGAAACACCATATATTTT.

The V call is TRBV3-1 (or the pseudogene TRBV3-2), the J call TRBJ2-5; no firm D call. V was cut by 4 bases and J by 3 bases, with 15 bases left in between. Germline V gene sequence: CDR1 LGHDT, CDR2 YNNKEL (reference sequence). This CDR3 region has 15 residues. The CDR3 loop is CASSPRSGSKETQYF. As DNA, the CDR3 is TGTGCCAGCAGCCCCAGGTCCGGATCCAAAGAGACCCAGTACTTC.

In its sample, this clone was seen a few times. The genes are TRBV28 and TRBJ2-3, with D tentatively TRBD2 (7 bases). V lost 8 bases and J lost 8, with 17 bases in between. Per germline, CDR1 MDHEN and CDR2 SYDVKM. This CDR3 is built from 13 residues. The CDR3 sequence is CASGHGGLRTQYF. CDR3 nucleotide sequence: TGTGCCAGCGGTCACGGGGGGCTTCGTACGCAGTATTTT.

The chain uses TRBV6-6 and TRBJ1-5, with 7 bases matching TRBD1. From germline, CDR1 is MNHNY and CDR2 SVGAGI (reference sequence). V lost 5 bases and J lost 0; bases outside the gene matches: 13. This CDR3 comprises 18 residues. CDR3 DNA sequence: TGTGCCAGCAGTCCCCGTGGGGGGACAGATTATAGCAATCAGCCCCAGCATTTT. It encodes CASSPRGGTDYSNQPQHF.

The chain is built from TRBV19 and TRBJ2-1, with 9 bases matching TRBD2. Germline lookup yields CDR1 LNHDA and CDR2 SQIVND (reference sequence). The CDR3 loop spans 15 amino acids. Trimming took 7 bases from V and 7 from J; bases not matched to a gene: 11. DNA for the CDR3: TGTGCCAGTACCGATCTGGCGGGGGGGAAGAATGAGCAGTTCTTC. It is translated as CASTDLAGGKNEQFF.

A few counts support this clone. The rearrangement joins TRBV5-1 to TRBJ2-7; TRBD1 is a possible D gene (6 bases). The CDR3 extends over 15 amino acids. CDR1 is SGHRS and CDR2 is YFSETQ in the germline V gene. Trimming took 0 bases from V and 2 from J, leaving 12 bases between them. CDR3 amino acids: CASSLARDTPYEQYF. Written as DNA, the CDR3 is TGCGCCAGCAGCTTGGCCCGGGACACCCCCTACGAGCAGTACTTC.

V usage is TRBV7-8 and J usage is TRBJ2-7; D uncertain. CDR1 SGHVS and CDR2 FQNEAQ come from the germline V gene. The length of the CDR3 is 11 residues. V was clipped by 3 bases and J by 7 bases, with 7 bases between them. CDR3 protein: CASSLLIEQYF. The DNA of the CDR3 is TGTGCCAGCAGCTTGCTAATAGAGCAGTACTTC.

The rearrangement joins TRBV30 to TRBJ2-3; TRBD2 aligns across 10 bases. Germline-derived CDR1 and CDR2 are GTSNPN and SVGIG (reference sequence). The CDR3 is 15 residues long. The junction had 9 bases not matched to a gene; V was cut back by 5 bases and J by 4 bases. CDR3 in amino acids: CAWAGLADVSDTQYF. The CDR3 nucleotides read TGTGCCTGGGCTGGACTAGCGGACGTGTCAGATACGCAGTATTTT.

The V gene is TRBV12-3 or TRBV12-4, the J gene TRBJ1-5; D remains unclear. V dropped 1 base and J dropped 4 bases, with 5 bases sitting between them. This CDR3 is built from 13 residues. The CDR3 protein is CASSLDLNQPQHF. The CDR3 region has the DNA TGTGCCAGCAGTTTAGATCTGAATCAGCCCCAGCATTTT.

The rearrangement joins TRBV7-9 to TRBJ2-1; possibly TRBD2 for D (5 bases). This CDR3 is 14 amino acids long. Trimming cost V 4 bases and J 15 bases, with 22 bases left between them. Germline-derived CDR1 and CDR2 are SEHNR and FQNEAQ (reference sequence). CDR3 protein: CASSSRGEAPLRFF. The CDR3 DNA reads TGTGCCAGCAGCTCCCGGGGAGAGGCGCCACTACGGTTCTTC.

This clone was seen just once. The CDR3 is CASSLGSGTYNEQFF. CDR3 DNA: TGTGCCAGCAGCTTGGGCTCCGGGACCTACAATGAGCAGTTCTTC. The rearrangement joins TRBV5-4 to TRBJ2-1; D is perhaps TRBD2 (5 bases). The germline CDR1 and CDR2 sequences are SGHNT and YYREEE (reference sequence). With 0 bases removed from V and 2 bases from J, the gap between germline ends came to 9 bases. CDR3 size: 15 residues. Supplemented by reference TRBV5-4 and TRBJ2-1, the full variable domain reads ETGVTQSPTHLIKTRGQQVTLRCSSQSGHNTVSWYQQALGQGPQFIFQYYREEENGRGNFPPRFSGLQFPNYSSELNVNALELDDSALYLCASSLGSGTYNEQFFGPGTRLTVL.

This clone was recorded once. The chain links TRBV9 to TRBJ1-1; D gene uncertain. Between the trimmed V and J ends, which lost 0 bases and 4 bases, there was a span of 7 bases. CDR1 is SGDLS, CDR2 YYNGEE, per germline. This CDR3 contains 13 residues. CDR3 sequence reads: CASSVALSTEAFF. CDR3 bases: TGTGCCAGCAGCGTAGCTTTGAGCACTGAAGCTTTCTTT. The variable domain in full, completed from reference TRBV9 and TRBJ1-1, reads DSGVTQTPKHLITATGQRVTLRCSPRSGDLSVYWYQQSLDQGLQFLIQYYNGEERAKGNILERFSAQQFPDLHSELNLSSLELGDSALYFCASSVALSTEAFFGQGTRLTVV.

The gene calls are TRBV3-1 (or the pseudogene TRBV3-2) and TRBJ1-6; tentatively, D is TRBD1 (5 bases). Germline values: CDR1 LGHDT, CDR2 YNNKEL (reference sequence). This CDR3 contains 15 residues. Trimming left V 4 bases short and J 6 bases short, with 13 bases between. For the CDR3, the DNA is TGTGCCAGCAGCCCTCCGGGGGGGGGTAATTCACCCCTCCACTTT. Amino acids: CASSPPGGGNSPLHF.

The rearrangement joins TRBV6-5 to TRBJ2-7; D is ambiguous. The CDR3 runs 12 residues. V was cut by 7 bases and J by 3 bases, with 10 bases left in between. From germline, CDR1 is MNHEY and CDR2 SVGAGI. The CDR3 DNA reads TGTGCCAGCAAAGACTTAGGCTACGAGCAGTACTTC. Its translation is CASKDLGYEQYF.

This chain connects TRBV5-8 to TRBJ2-3, with 8 bases fitting TRBD1. The length of the CDR3 is 16 residues. Germline assignment: CDR1 SGHTS and CDR2 YDEGEE. Trimming at V came to 4 bases and at J to 2 bases, leaving 9 bases not matched to a gene. CDR3 nucleotides: TGTGCCAGCAGCCCCGACAGGGGAGTGGACACAGATACGCAGTATTTT. Translating gives CASSPDRGVDTDTQYF.

A single count supports this clone. The chain links TRBV10-3 to TRBJ1-1; no clear D. V was pared by 0 bases and J by 1 base, with 6 bases between. This CDR3 comprises 14 residues. Germline values: CDR1 ENHRY, CDR2 SYGVKD. In nucleotides, the CDR3 is TGTGCCATCAGTGAGTCAGTCAGGAACACTGAAGCTTTCTTT. Translating gives CAISESVRNTEAFF.

V gene TRBV27 combines with J gene TRBJ2-7, with D unclear. This CDR3 region has 14 residues. Germline V gene lookup returns CDR1 MNHEY and CDR2 SMNVEV (reference sequence). Trimming pared 3 bases from V and 6 bases from J, leaving 15 bases between. CDR3 loop: CASSFRAAAGEQYF. CDR3 DNA: TGTGCCAGCAGTTTTAGAGCCGCGGCCGGCGAGCAGTACTTC.

CDR3 sequence (DNA): TGTGCCAGCAGCTTGGCGGGTGAGCAGTACTTC. It codes for CASSLAGEQYF. The chain recombines TRBV5-6 with TRBJ2-7; no reliable D call. From germline, CDR1 is SGHDT and CDR2 YYEEEE. Trimming stripped 0 bases from V and 7 bases from J, with 5 bases between. There are 11 residues in the CDR3.

The rearrangement joins TRBV10-2 to TRBJ2-4; 8 bases match TRBD2. This CDR3 has 16 amino acids. Germline-derived CDR1 and CDR2 are WSHSY and SAAADI. The trim removed 10 bases at V and 1 base at J, leaving 12 bases unmatched. For the CDR3, the DNA is TGCGCCACCGGGGGGGATGGCGGGGCTGCCAAAAACATTCAGTACTTC. Residues: CATGGDGGAAKNIQYF.

The chain recombines TRBV27 with TRBJ2-3; 9 bases align to TRBD2. CDR1 is MNHEY and CDR2 is SMNVEV in the germline V gene (reference sequence). This CDR3 contains 15 residues. Trimming at V came to 5 bases and at J to 8 bases, leaving 11 bases not matched to a gene. CDR3 nucleotides: TGTGCCAGCAGTACCGGGACTAGCCCCCTAGGTACGCAGTATTTT. Its protein is CASSTGTSPLGTQYF.

This clone has more than one count but fewer than ten. The V and J genes are TRBV12-3 or TRBV12-4 and TRBJ1-1; a weak D match, TRBD1 (6 bases). CDR3 length equals 12 residues. V lost 3 bases and J lost 7, with 9 bases in between. This CDR3 is CASSFPRGEAFF. CDR3 nucleotide sequence: TGTGCCAGCAGTTTCCCCAGGGGTGAAGCTTTCTTT.

This clone was counted a single time. This chain uses TRBV6-5 with TRBJ1-2, with D tentatively TRBD1 (6 bases). Trimming pared 7 bases from V and 2 bases from J, leaving 14 bases between. Germline CDR1 and CDR2: MNHEY and SVGAGI. This CDR3 comprises 14 residues. For the CDR3, the DNA is TGTGCCAGCACCCTGGGGGGGACAAACTATGGCTACACCTTC. Its protein is CASTLGGTNYGYTF.

This clone was seen a single time. The chain joins TRBV9 to TRBJ2-3, with 8 bases that match TRBD1. Trimming took 5 bases from V and 11 from J; bases not matched to a gene: 19. The germline CDR1 and CDR2 sequences are SGDLS and YYNGEE. The CDR3 has 16 amino acids. The CDR3 sequence is CASSDSPGQASERQYF. The DNA of the CDR3 is TGTGCCAGCAGTGATTCCCCGGGACAGGCAAGCGAGAGGCAGTATTTT.